These 29 T cell receptor beta chains were sequenced from one sample in a study of shared clonotypes between healthy human individuals. Method: immunoSEQ multiplex PCR; TCRdb's copy keeps in-frame clones and lacks some. The sample shows roughly 2.1 million clones, more than 85% of them seen only once. The naive CD8 fraction comprised CD45RO-negative cells positively selected for CCR7 and excluded terminally differentiated effector memory CD45RA+ cells. Sequencing was performed on naive CD8+ T cells from PBMCs. Every receptor here comes from a man aged 18 to 35 in good health. Some clones in this sample may be carry-over from other donors' samples.

The chain employs TRBV4-3 and TRBJ2-1; D tentatively reads TRBD1 or TRBD2 (5 bases each). CDR1 is LGHNA and CDR2 is YSLEER in the germline V gene. The CDR3 loop spans 16 amino acids. V was shortened by 4 bases and J by 8 bases, with 21 bases between the two germline ends. The CDR3 sequence is CASSPPPPGRVDEQFF. The CDR3 nucleotides are TGCGCCAGCAGCCCCCCTCCCCCGGGGCGCGTTGATGAGCAGTTCTTC.

The CDR3 region has the DNA TGTGCCAGCAGCTTAGACGCAGGGTACGAGCAGTACTTC. It encodes CASSLDAGYEQYF. The chain recombines TRBV7-9 with TRBJ2-7, with D perhaps TRBD1 (5 bases). V gave up 1 base and J gave up 4 bases, with 8 bases separating them. The CDR3 runs to 13 residues. CDR1 is SEHNR and CDR2 is FQNEAQ in the germline V gene (reference sequence). The full variable domain, with the rest looked up from reference TRBV7-9 and TRBJ2-7, is DTGVSQNPRHKITKRGQNVTFRCDPISEHNRLYWYRQTLGQGPEFLTYFQNEAQLEKSRLLSDRFSAERPKGSFSTLEIQRTEQGDSAMYLCASSLDAGYEQYFGPGTRLTVT.

V gene TRBV7-9 combines with J gene TRBJ2-3, with D perhaps matching TRBD2 (6 bases). Trimming pared 1 base from V and 1 base from J, leaving 15 bases between. Germline lookup yields CDR1 SEHNR and CDR2 FQNEAQ (reference sequence). The CDR3 contains 17 residues. DNA of the CDR3: TGTGCCAGCAGCTTAGAATTTCTCGGAGGGGGCACAGATACGCAGTATTTT. Translated, it gives CASSLEFLGGGTDTQYF.

J is TRBJ2-7 and V is TRBV29-1; D call uncertain. V was shortened by 0 bases and J by 3 bases, with 15 bases between the two germline ends. The CDR3 consists of 15 residues. Germline CDR1 reads SQVTM; CDR2 reads ANQGSEA. The CDR3 is CSVEDPGSGRYEQYF. The CDR3 nucleotides are TGCAGCGTTGAAGATCCCGGGTCTGGCCGCTACGAGCAGTACTTC.

This chain uses TRBV5-8 with TRBJ2-5; D possibly corresponds to TRBD1 (6 bases). Germline CDR1 reads SGHTS; CDR2 reads YDEGEE. Trimming took off 4 bases at V and 3 bases at J, with 13 bases between the two ends. This CDR3 contains 14 residues. CDR3 sequence: CASSLTGHKETQYF. CDR3 nucleotides: TGTGCCAGCAGCCTAACGGGACACAAAGAGACCCAGTACTTC.

This clone was recorded only once. This chain links TRBV13 with TRBJ2-7; 7 nucleotides agree with TRBD1. V shed 0 bases, J shed 5 bases, and the junction held 16 bases outside the gene matches. Germline CDR1 and CDR2: PRHDT and FYEKMQ (reference sequence). The CDR3 consists of 18 residues. This chain's CDR3 is CASSLGGPRQGNSHEQYF. The CDR3 DNA follows: TGTGCCAGCAGCTTAGGCGGGCCTCGACAGGGAAATTCCCACGAGCAGTACTTC.

V and J are TRBV14 and TRBJ2-1, with TRBD2 identical over 15 bases. Germline CDR1 is SGHDN and CDR2 is FVKESK. Unmatched junction bases numbered 6, after V lost 6 bases and J lost 9 bases. The CDR3 consists of 15 residues. The CDR3 region has the DNA TGTGCCAGCAGGGGGACTAGCGGGAGGACGGGTGAGCAGTTCTTC. This sequence encodes CASRGTSGRTGEQFF.

The chain combines TRBV2 with TRBJ2-1; D tentatively reads TRBD1 or TRBD2 (5 bases each). This CDR3 has 13 residues. V dropped 8 bases and J dropped 5 bases, with 13 bases sitting between them. Per germline, CDR1 SNHLY and CDR2 FYNNEI. CDR3 amino acids: CASGRGPHNEQFF. The CDR3 DNA reads TGTGCCAGCGGTCGGGGCCCGCACAATGAGCAGTTCTTC. Together with reference TRBV2 and TRBJ2-1, the CDR3 gives the full variable domain: EPEVTQTPSHQVTQMGQEVILRCVPISNHLYFYWYRQILGQKVEFLVSFYNNEISEKSEIFDDQFSVERPDGSNFTLKIRSTKLEDSAMYFCASGRGPHNEQFFGPGTRLTVL.

This clone was counted only a few times. The chain combines TRBV2 with TRBJ1-5; 7 bases match TRBD1. From germline, CDR1 is SNHLY and CDR2 FYNNEI. This CDR3 comprises 12 residues. Losses at the gene ends were 8 bases for V and 6 bases for J; bases not matched to a gene: 4. DNA for the CDR3: TGTGCCAGCGAGGGGGCAGGTCAGCCCCAGCATTTT. It codes for CASEGAGQPQHF.

The V gene is TRBV19, the J gene TRBJ2-1; D not certain. The CDR3 extends over 14 amino acids. Germline-derived CDR1 and CDR2 are LNHDA and SQIVND (reference sequence). Deletions cut 8 bases from V and 5 bases from J, with 16 bases between. Written as DNA, the CDR3 is TGTGCCAGTCAGACTGTCTTTGGGCACAATGAGCAGTTCTTC. Amino acids: CASQTVFGHNEQFF. Using reference TRBV19 and TRBJ2-1 for the parts outside the CDR3, the full variable domain is DGGITQSPKYLFRKEGQNVTLSCEQNLNHDAMYWYRQDPGQGLRLIYYSQIVNDFQKGDIAEGYSVSREKKESFPLTVTSAQKNPTAFYLCASQTVFGHNEQFFGPGTRLTVL.

This clone has a single count. The sample has other DNA sequences that encode this CDR3 too. The V call is TRBV7-9, the J call TRBJ2-5, with 7 positions matching TRBD1. Germline V lookup: CDR1 SEHNR, CDR2 FQNEAQ (reference sequence). The CDR3 sequence is 13 residues long. Trimming at V came to 3 bases and at J to 3 bases, leaving 1 base not matched to a gene. The CDR3: CASSFQGEETQYF. Written as DNA, the CDR3 is TGTGCCAGCAGCTTCCAGGGGGAAGAGACCCAGTACTTC.

In its sample, this clone was seen a few times. V and J are TRBV7-9 and TRBJ1-5; tentatively, D is TRBD1 (5 bases). Trimming removed 4 bases from V and 3 bases from J, with 10 bases in between. This CDR3 contains 14 residues. Germline V CDR1 and CDR2: SEHNR, FQNEAQ (reference sequence). The CDR3 is CASSWGADNQPQHF. Here the CDR3 DNA reads TGTGCCAGCAGCTGGGGCGCTGACAATCAGCCCCAGCATTTT.

V is TRBV5-1 and J is TRBJ1-1; D may be TRBD1 (6 bases). Per germline, CDR1 SGHRS and CDR2 YFSETQ. This CDR3 is built from 15 residues. Trimming stripped 0 bases from V and 3 bases from J, with 12 bases between. CDR3 amino acids: CASSLVQGPDTEAFF. DNA for the CDR3: TGCGCCAGCAGCTTGGTCCAGGGGCCGGACACTGAAGCTTTCTTT.

The V gene is TRBV19, the J gene TRBJ1-5, with TRBD1 identical over 7 bases. Per the germline V gene, CDR1 is LNHDA and CDR2 is SQIVND (reference sequence). Trimming cost V 1 base and J 1 base; bases outside gene matches: 4. The CDR3 spans 16 residues. The CDR3 protein is CASSIGPRGSNQPQHF. The DNA of the CDR3 is TGTGCCAGTAGTATAGGCCCCAGGGGGAGCAATCAGCCCCAGCATTTT.

J is TRBJ2-7 and V is TRBV7-6, with D unresolved. CDR1 and CDR2 (germline): SGHVS, FNYEAQ. V lost 0 bases, J lost 5 bases, and 8 bases lay in between. The CDR3 covers 13 residues. For the CDR3, the DNA is TGTGCCAGCAGCTTAGCGGGGTTCCACGAGCAGTACTTC. Amino acid sequence: CASSLAGFHEQYF.

The chain carries TRBV7-8 and TRBJ2-1; TRBD2 matches at 9 bases. The length of the CDR3 is 17 residues. Germline values: CDR1 SGHVS, CDR2 FQNEAQ. The J segment lost 6 bases and the V segment lost 0 bases, leaving 9 bases of the junction unmatched. Here the CDR3 DNA reads TGTGCCAGCAGCTTAGCGGGTGCGGGAGGGCCGGGCAATGAGCAGTTCTTC. It is translated as CASSLAGAGGPGNEQFF. Based on the CDR3 plus reference TRBV7-8 and TRBJ2-1, the full variable domain is GAGVSQSPRYKVAKRGQDVALRCDPISGHVSLFWYQQALGQGPEFLTYFQNEAQLDKSGLPSDRFFAERPEGSVSTLKIQRTQQEDSAVYLCASSLAGAGGPGNEQFFGPGTRLTVL.

The chain couples TRBV28 to TRBJ2-7; D unclear. With 7 bases removed from V and 4 bases from J, the gap between germline ends came to 8 bases. The CDR3 loop spans 11 amino acids. The germline V gene encodes CDR1 MDHEN and CDR2 SYDVKM. As DNA, the CDR3 is TGTGCCAGCAACGCAGGTTACGAGCAGTACTTC. Its protein is CASNAGYEQYF.

V usage is TRBV7-8 and J usage is TRBJ2-1; D possibly corresponds to TRBD2 (6 bases). Germline CDR1 reads SGHVS; CDR2 reads FQNEAQ. The CDR3 consists of 14 residues. The V and J ends lost 3 bases and 12 bases respectively, with 18 bases between them. For the CDR3, the DNA is TGTGCCAGCAGCTTCGGGACTGGAGGCGAGCGGCAGTTCTTC. Protein product: CASSFGTGGERQFF.

Details on this clone: This sequence may be a read error, since a much larger clone differs from it by one base. This sample includes further DNA sequences coding for the same CDR3. V gene TRBV6-5 combines with J gene TRBJ2-7; a weak D match, TRBD1 (6 bases). Per the germline V gene, CDR1 is MNHEY and CDR2 is SVGAGI. Trimming took off 4 bases at V and 6 bases at J, with 7 bases between the two ends. The CDR3 contains 11 residues. The CDR3 loop is CASSLGGEQYF. CDR3 coding DNA: TGTGCCAGCAGTTTAGGGGGCGAGCAGTACTTC.

J is TRBJ1-1 and V is TRBV19, with D perhaps matching TRBD1 (5 bases). Germline CDR1 is LNHDA and CDR2 is SQIVND (reference sequence). The CDR3 spans 11 residues. Trimming cost V 7 bases and J 5 bases, with 8 bases left between them. The CDR3 DNA reads TGTGCCAGTATTTGGGGGACTGAAGCTTTCTTT. Translating it yields CASIWGTEAFF.

The chain recombines TRBV9 with TRBJ2-3; 9 bases map to TRBD2. This CDR3 has 15 residues. Trimming at V came to 2 bases and at J to 6 bases, leaving 7 bases not matched to a gene. CDR1 and CDR2 from the germline V gene are SGDLS and YYNGEE. Here the CDR3 reads CASSVAGLATDTQYF. The CDR3 coding sequence is TGTGCCAGCAGCGTCGCCGGACTAGCGACCGATACGCAGTATTTT.

V and J are TRBV6-5 and TRBJ2-7; weak D call: TRBD2 (6 bases). The V gene's germline CDR1 is MNHEY and CDR2 SVGAGI. The CDR3 covers 13 residues. The ends were cut back, 8 bases at V and 2 bases at J, with 13 bases in the middle. The CDR3 spells CASGTARTYEQYF. The CDR3 bases are TGTGCCAGCGGGACTGCGAGGACCTACGAGCAGTACTTC.

V gene TRBV2 combines with J gene TRBJ2-2; 10 bases match TRBD2. The trim removed 4 bases at V and 1 base at J, leaving 6 bases unmatched. The CDR3 extends over 17 amino acids. Germline values: CDR1 SNHLY, CDR2 FYNNEI. The CDR3, as DNA: TGTGCCAGCAGTGGGGTTTCTAGCGGGAGGAACACCGGGGAGCTGTTTTTT. It specifies CASSGVSSGRNTGELFF.

This chain connects TRBV29-1 to TRBJ2-5; D remains ambiguous. The DNA end is more similar to TRBJ2-7, so the J call may be wrong. Germline V gene lookup returns CDR1 SQVTM and CDR2 ANQGSEA. The CDR3 extends over 17 amino acids. This CDR3 reads CSAALQNPRHIRYEQYF. The CDR3 DNA is TGCAGCGCCGCGCTTCAGAACCCAAGACATATTCGCTACGAGCAGTACTTC.

This clone occurred once. V is TRBV28 and J is TRBJ2-7; TRBD2 matches at 10 bases. Germline V CDR1 and CDR2: MDHEN, SYDVKM. V was clipped by 5 bases and J by 3 bases; unmatched bases: 7. The CDR3 covers 15 residues. CDR3: CASSPGLAADYEQYF. For the CDR3, the DNA is TGTGCCAGCAGTCCCGGACTAGCGGCGGACTACGAGCAGTACTTC.

This clone was seen a single time. The chain couples TRBV13 to TRBJ2-1; perhaps TRBD2 as D (6 bases). Per the germline V gene, CDR1 is PRHDT and CDR2 is FYEKMQ (reference sequence). V dropped 6 bases and J dropped 5 bases, with 20 bases sitting between them. The CDR3 runs to 16 residues. CDR3 in amino acids: CASRVRRGDHDNEQFF. For the CDR3, the DNA is TGTGCCAGCAGAGTCCGGCGCGGGGACCACGACAATGAGCAGTTCTTC. The full variable domain, with the rest looked up from reference TRBV13 and TRBJ2-1, is AAGVIQSPRHLIKEKRETATLKCYPIPRHDTVYWYQQGPGQDPQFLISFYEKMQSDKGSIPDRFSAQQFSDYHSELNMSSLELGDSALYFCASRVRRGDHDNEQFFGPGTRLTVL.

CDR3 sequence reads: CASSLQGAWGNNQPQHF. CDR3 coding DNA: TGTGCCAGCAGTTTGCAGGGGGCGTGGGGGAACAATCAGCCCCAGCATTTT. This chain joins TRBV27 and TRBJ1-5; 8 nucleotides line up with TRBD1. CDR3 size: 17 residues. Germline assignment: CDR1 MNHEY and CDR2 SMNVEV (reference sequence). Trimming cost V 3 bases and J 3 bases; bases outside gene matches: 10.

The chain has TRBV7-9 and TRBJ2-1, with D possibly being TRBD2 (7 bases). Trimming left V 4 bases short and J 9 bases short, with 16 bases between. Germline V gene lookup returns CDR1 SEHNR and CDR2 FQNEAQ (reference sequence). There are 14 residues in the CDR3. The CDR3 DNA reads TGTGCCAGCAGCTCGGAGCGGGACATCAGTGAGCAGTTCTTC. This translates into CASSSERDISEQFF.

This chain uses TRBV7-6 with TRBJ2-2; 11 bases map to TRBD1. CDR1 is SGHVS, CDR2 FNYEAQ, per germline. The CDR3 spans 16 residues. V lost 5 bases to trimming and J lost 3 bases; unmatched junction nucleotides: 5. CDR3 coding DNA: TGTGCCAGCAGCCACCCGGGACAGGGGGACACCGGGGAGCTGTTTTTT. This translates into CASSHPGQGDTGELFF. The full variable domain, rest sourced from reference TRBV7-6 and TRBJ2-2, is GAGVSQSPRYKVTKRGQDVALRCDPISGHVSLYWYRQALGQGPEFLTYFNYEAQQDKSGLPNDRFSAERPEGSISTLTIQRTEQRDSAMYRCASSHPGQGDTGELFFGEGSRLTVL.